The rows below give T cell receptor beta chains drawn from one sample of a study of response to subunit inactivated influenza vaccine. TCRdb reprocessed the RT-PCR reads with MiXCR, giving one entry per CDR3 protein. The sample holds more than 700,000 distinct CDR3 sequences, around 21% seen once. The input for sequencing was PBMCs from blood, taken more than 4 days after vaccination. All receptors come from a man aged 50 to 60 who received an inactivated influenza vaccine. Both conserved end residues are part of each CDR3. D genes are given only for firm matches. Clone sizes are given selectively: once, few, many, or a class where the clone is expanded.

>TRBV15|TRBJ2-7|few|NA
CATSRLKLPPGPTPSYEQYF
TGTGCCACCAGCAGACTTAAACTCCCCCCGGGACCCACACCCTCCTACGAGCAGTACTTC
>TRBV24-1|TRBJ2-5|many|TRBD1
CATSAGQGERETQYF
TGTGCCACCAGTGCCGGACAGGGGGAGCGAGAGACCCAGTACTTC
>TRBV7-2|TRBJ1-6|NA|TRBD1
CASSLRRTGDSPLHF
TGTGCCAGCAGCTTACGGCGGACAGGGGATTCACCCCTCCACTTT
>TRBV20-1|TRBJ1-2|many|TRBD1
CSARGGQGVGYTF
TGCAGTGCCCGAGGGGGACAGGGAGTTGGCTACACCTTC
>TRBV12-3/TRBV12-4|TRBJ2-7|few|TRBD1
CASSLGQGHNEQYF
TGTGCCAGCAGTCTCGGACAGGGGCACAACGAGCAGTACTTC
>TRBV12-3/TRBV12-4|TRBJ2-4|few|NA
CASTWGAKNIQYF
TGTGCCAGCACCTGGGGGGCCAAAAACATTCAGTACTTC
>TRBV7-2|TRBJ1-6|many|NA
CASSSGLDNSPLHF
TGTGCCAGCAGCTCTGGACTGGATAATTCACCCCTCCACTTT
>TRBV12-3/TRBV12-4|TRBJ2-3|few|TRBD2
CASSRTSYNTQYF
TGTGCCAGCAGCCGGACTAGTTACAATACGCAGTATTTT
>TRBV29-1|TRBJ2-3|many|TRBD2
CSVNPAGGGTDTQYF
TGCAGCGTTAATCCAGCGGGAGGGGGCACAGATACGCAGTATTTT
>TRBV12-3/TRBV12-4|TRBJ2-2|NA|TRBD1
CASSSPSGTGLITGELFF
TGTGCCAGCAGTTCCCCCTCCGGGACAGGGCTTATAACCGGGGAGCTGTTTTTT
>TRBV20-1|TRBJ2-3|once|NA
CSAEDSLRADTQYF
TGCAGTGCTGAGGACTCCCTTAGGGCAGATACGCAGTATTTT
>TRBV6-5|TRBJ1-6|NA|NA
CASSYQGHNSPLHF
TGTGCCAGCAGTTACCAGGGCCATAATTCACCCCTCCACTTT
>TRBV20-1|TRBJ2-1|few|NA
CSARGGGRNEQFF
TGCAGTGCTAGAGGGGGTGGGCGCAATGAGCAGTTCTTC
>TRBV7-2|TRBJ2-7|few|TRBD2
CAIETSAWEQYF
TGTGCCATCGAGACTAGCGCGTGGGAGCAGTACTTC
>TRBV20-1|TRBJ2-2|NA|TRBD2
CSASSGTSGTGELFF
TGCAGTGCTAGCTCCGGGACTAGTGGGACCGGGGAGCTGTTTTTT
>TRBV10-3|TRBJ1-3|few|NA
CAISGTVSGNTIYF
TGTGCCATCAGTGGGACAGTCTCTGGAAACACCATATATTTT
>TRBV20-1|TRBJ2-1|few|NA
CSASLQGKGEQFF
TGCAGTGCTAGTCTGCAGGGGAAGGGTGAGCAGTTCTTC
>TRBV28|TRBJ2-2|few|NA
CASTPLNRVTGELFF
TGTGCCAGCACCCCGTTGAACAGGGTTACCGGGGAGCTGTTTTTT